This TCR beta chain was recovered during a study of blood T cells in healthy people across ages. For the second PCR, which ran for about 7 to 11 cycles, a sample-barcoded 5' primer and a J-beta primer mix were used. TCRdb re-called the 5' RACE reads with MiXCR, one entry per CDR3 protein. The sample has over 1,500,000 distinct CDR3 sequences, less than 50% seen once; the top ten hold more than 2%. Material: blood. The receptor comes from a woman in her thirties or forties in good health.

The CDR3 is CSAEDLETQYF. In nucleotides, the CDR3 is TGCAGTGCGGAGGATCTCGAGACCCAGTACTTC. The chain links TRBV20-1 to TRBJ2-5; D might be TRBD2 (5 bases). This CDR3 is 11 amino acids long. The germline V and J ends were trimmed by 6 bases and 5 bases, with 10 bases remaining between them. Germline V gives CDR1 DFQATT, CDR2 SNEGSKA (reference sequence).